The 20 T cell receptor beta chains in this list originate from one sample, sequenced in a study of blood T cell repertoires in COVID-19. Clones were sequenced by immunoSEQ multiplex PCR, and TCRdb holds only the in-frame ones, with some missing. The sample gives some 68,000 clones, around 85% of which show up once; approximately 4.4% is in the top ten. Specimen: peripheral blood. The receptors here all came from a man in his fifties with active COVID-19.

The chain combines TRBV6-5 with TRBJ2-7; 9 positions agree with TRBD2. Looked up from germline, CDR1 is MNHEY and CDR2 is SVGAGI. The CDR3 sequence is 15 residues long. V trimming: 6 bases; J trimming: 4 bases; junction bases outside the gene matches: 10. Here the CDR3 reads CASSSSGIAHYEQYF. The CDR3 DNA reads as TGTGCCAGCAGCTCTAGCGGGATAGCCCATTACGAGCAGTACTTC.

The V and J genes are TRBV7-3 and TRBJ2-3, with D possibly being TRBD2 (6 bases). The CDR3 has 14 amino acids. Germline V gene lookup returns CDR1 SGHTA and CDR2 FQGTGA. Trimming took 3 bases from V and 5 from J, leaving 12 bases between them. CDR3 loop: CASSFTGSGDTQYF. CDR3 bases: TGTGCCAGCAGCTTCACCGGGAGCGGAGATACGCAGTATTTT.

Here the CDR3 reads CASSFQGTAKTQYF. DNA for the CDR3: TGTGCCAGCAGTTTTCAGGGGACAGCAAAGACCCAGTACTTC. The chain has TRBV27 and TRBJ2-5; 7 nucleotides agree with TRBD1. J was trimmed by 6 bases and V by 3 bases; bases with no gene match: 7. This CDR3 has 14 residues. The germline V gene encodes CDR1 MNHEY and CDR2 SMNVEV (reference sequence).

This clone appeared a single time. The rearrangement joins TRBV19 to TRBJ2-7, with 8 bases lining up with TRBD2. The V segment lost 8 bases and the J segment 3 bases; nucleotides outside the gene matches: 12. CDR3 length equals 15 residues. From germline, CDR1 is LNHDA and CDR2 SQIVND (reference sequence). The CDR3 coding sequence is TGTGCCAGTTCCGACGGGGGGGCAGCTCACTACGAGCAGTACTTC. This gives the protein CASSDGGAAHYEQYF.

The chain joins TRBV5-6 to TRBJ1-2, with D hard to call. V lost 3 bases and J 4 bases, leaving 19 bases between the germline ends. CDR3 length equals 16 residues. Germline CDR1 reads SGHDT; CDR2 reads YYEEEE. Here the CDR3 reads CASSSGLKPGGYGYTF. The CDR3 DNA reads as TGTGCCAGCAGCTCGGGCCTCAAGCCAGGAGGCTATGGCTACACCTTC. Using reference TRBV5-6 and TRBJ1-2 for the parts outside the CDR3, the full variable domain is DAGVTQSPTHLIKTRGQQVTLRCSPKSGHDTVSWYQQALGQGPQFIFQYYEEEERQRGNFPDRFSGHQFPNYSSELNVNALLLGDSALYLCASSSGLKPGGYGYTFGSGTRLTVV.

V usage is TRBV6-2 or TRBV6-3 and J usage is TRBJ1-5, with a tentative D call TRBD1 (5 bases). There are 13 residues in the CDR3. The germline CDR1 and CDR2 sequences are MNHEY and SVGEGT. V dropped 6 bases and J dropped 8 bases, with 14 bases sitting between them. The DNA of the CDR3 is TGTGCCAGCAGCAGGACAACCCTAGAGCCCCAGCATTTT. Protein sequence: CASSRTTLEPQHF.

The V call is TRBV21-1, the J call TRBJ2-1; TRBD1, the table's D call, was not compared with the DNA. TRBV21-1 is a recognized pseudogene. The CDR3 covers 17 residues. The CDR3 protein is CASSKEVAGVFHNEQFF. The CDR3 DNA sequence: TGTGCCAGCAGCAAAGAAGTGGCAGGGGTGTTCCACAATGAGCAGTTCTTC.

This rearrangement joins TRBV4-2 to TRBJ2-7; D is possibly TRBD1 (6 bases). The CDR3 runs 15 residues. The V gene's germline CDR1 is LGHNA and CDR2 YNFKEQ. V was trimmed by 2 bases and J by 3 bases, leaving 14 bases between them. CDR3 sequence reads: CASSQILQGLYEQYF. Written as DNA, the CDR3 is TGTGCCAGCAGCCAAATCCTCCAGGGGCTCTACGAGCAGTACTTC.

The chain employs TRBV7-9 and TRBJ2-2; D remains ambiguous. The V end lost 2 bases, the J end lost 0 bases, and 7 bases lay between the germline ends. CDR3 length equals 15 residues. Per germline, CDR1 SEHNR and CDR2 FQNEAQ (reference sequence). The CDR3 here is CASSLLGANTGELFF. In DNA, the CDR3 is TGTGCCAGCAGCTTATTAGGAGCGAACACCGGGGAGCTGTTTTTT.

The V gene is TRBV15, the J gene TRBJ2-5; D might be TRBD2 (5 bases). Germline loops: CDR1 LNHNV, CDR2 YYDKDF (reference sequence). The germline V and J ends were trimmed by 4 bases and 1 base, with 16 bases remaining between them. This CDR3 is 16 amino acids long. CDR3: CATSNSQPGLQETQYF. The CDR3 region has the DNA TGTGCCACCAGCAACTCGCAGCCAGGACTCCAAGAGACCCAGTACTTC.

J is TRBJ2-5 and V is TRBV2; 8 positions match TRBD2. Germline CDR1 SNHLY, CDR2 FYNNEI. The CDR3 has 15 amino acids. Trimming cost V 4 bases and J 6 bases; bases outside gene matches: 10. The CDR3 region is CASSVTAGEEKTQYF. The CDR3 region has the DNA TGTGCCAGCAGTGTAACAGCGGGGGAAGAAAAGACCCAGTACTTC.

In this sample, this clone turned up a few times. The rearrangement links TRBV7-2 to TRBJ1-6, with 9 bases aligning to TRBD1. The germline V gene has CDR1 SGHTA and CDR2 FQGNSA. The V segment lost 5 bases and the J segment 7 bases; nucleotides outside the gene matches: 6. This CDR3 has 15 residues. In DNA, the CDR3 is TGTGCCAGCAGCCGTACAGGGGGCAAGAATTCACCCCTCCACTTT. It yields the protein CASSRTGGKNSPLHF.

The CDR3 region has the DNA TGTGCCAGCAGCTTGGAGTTCAGGAACACTGAAGCTTTCTTT. It specifies CASSLEFRNTEAFF. The V and J genes are TRBV5-6 and TRBJ1-1; no clear D. V was cut by 0 bases and J by 1 base, with 7 bases left in between. CDR1 is SGHDT and CDR2 is YYEEEE in the germline V gene. This CDR3 is 14 amino acids long. The entire variable domain, with the rest obtained from reference TRBV5-6 and TRBJ1-1, is as follows: DAGVTQSPTHLIKTRGQQVTLRCSPKSGHDTVSWYQQALGQGPQFIFQYYEEEERQRGNFPDRFSGHQFPNYSSELNVNALLLGDSALYLCASSLEFRNTEAFFGQGTRLTVV.

The chain employs TRBV15 and TRBJ2-1; 9 bases map to TRBD2. CDR3 length: 15 residues. Germline CDR1 is LNHNV and CDR2 is YYDKDF (reference sequence). The junction had 6 bases not matched to a gene; V was cut back by 4 bases and J by 5 bases. The DNA for the CDR3 is TGTGCCACCAGCACTAGACTAGCGGCTAACAATGAGCAGTTCTTC. It encodes CATSTRLAANNEQFF.

The chain combines TRBV5-1 with TRBJ2-1, with D possibly matching TRBD2 (6 bases). CDR1 SGHRS and CDR2 YFSETQ come from the germline V gene. CDR3 length: 14 amino acids. V dropped 0 bases and J dropped 8 bases, with 12 bases sitting between them. CDR3 nucleotide sequence: TGCGCCAGCAGCTTGGCAGCGGGCAGGGATGAGCAGTTCTTC. Its protein is CASSLAAGRDEQFF.

The chain couples TRBV7-9 to TRBJ2-7; no clear D. Trimming removed 2 bases from V and 7 bases from J, with 9 bases in between. Germline lookup yields CDR1 SEHNR and CDR2 FQNEAQ (reference sequence). The CDR3 is 12 residues long. The DNA for the CDR3 is TGTGCCAGCAGCTTAAACGAGGTTGAGCAGTACTTC. Translated, it gives CASSLNEVEQYF.

This chain connects TRBV23-1 to TRBJ1-1; no definite D call. TRBV23-1 is reported as an ORF; its role is uncertain. The CDR3 covers 17 residues. The V end was cut by 0 bases, the J end by 0 bases, with 14 bases between. The CDR3 sequence is CASSQSEVGHLNTEAFF. The DNA for the CDR3 is TGCGCCAGCAGTCAATCGGAGGTAGGGCATTTGAACACTGAAGCTTTCTTT.

The chain is built from TRBV4-1 and TRBJ2-7; 9 bases agree with TRBD2. After removal of 8 bases from V and 3 bases from J, the junction contained 8 bases not matched to a gene. The CDR3 extends over 14 amino acids. Germline-derived CDR1 and CDR2 are MGHRA and YSYEKL. CDR3 DNA: TGCGCCAGCGGGCGGGCGGGAGGGAACTACGAGCAGTACTTC. This encodes CASGRAGGNYEQYF.

This chain links TRBV20-1 with TRBJ2-3; 9 nucleotides align to TRBD2. This CDR3 has 15 amino acids. CDR1 is DFQATT, CDR2 SNEGSKA, per germline (reference sequence). The V and J ends lost 3 bases and 5 bases, in that order; junction bases with no gene match: 9. As DNA, the CDR3 is TGCAGTGCTAGTGCCCGCGGGGGGGCGGGAGATACGCAGTATTTT. As protein: CSASARGGAGDTQYF.

This rearrangement joins TRBV11-3 to TRBJ1-1; a possible D gene is TRBD1 (6 bases). The CDR3 has 16 amino acids. Germline values: CDR1 SGHNT, CDR2 YENEEA. Trimming pared 5 bases from V and 6 bases from J, leaving 22 bases between. The CDR3 here is CASSREPGHTISEAFF. The CDR3 region has the DNA TGTGCCAGCAGCCGAGAACCGGGACACACGATTTCTGAAGCTTTCTTT.